This TCR beta chain came from a study of T cells in Graves' hyperthyroidism and ophthalmopathy. This CDR3 is built from 15 residues. The germline gives CDR1 SGHDN, CDR2 FVKESK. Calling Graves' hyperthyroidism stable meant ophthalmopathy did not progress within 18 months. RNA transcripts yielded amplified TCR beta CDR3 regions. With the HTBI primer set, the TCR CDR3 went through a first round of RT-PCR. TCRdb processed the multiplex PCR reads anew with MiXCR; each CDR3 protein has one entry. The sample holds around 690,000 distinct CDR3 sequences, about 18% seen once. Remarks on this clonotype: This may come from a read error, since a much larger clone is one base off.

The chain recombines TRBV14 with TRBJ2-7; no firm D call. Specimen: blood. This receptor was taken from a man over 45 with Graves' hyperthyroidism. Written as DNA, the CDR3 is TGTGCCAGCAGCCAAGACCCGAGGTCCTCCTACGAGCCGTACTTC. Residues: CASSQDPRSSYEPYF.